These 22 T cell receptor beta chains share one sample of origin, sequenced in a study of identical twins. TCRdb called the 5' RACE reads again in MiXCR, with one record for every CDR3 protein. The sample lists hundreds of thousands of distinct CDR3 sequences, approximately 20% occurring once. These same data were also listed under a study on yellow fever vaccine responses in identical twins.

The source material was CD4+ T cells sorted from blood. The receptors come from a woman aged 18-29 years in good health.

The chain carries TRBV7-9 and TRBJ1-1, with D perhaps matching TRBD1 (5 bases). There are 14 residues in the CDR3. Germline CDR1 and CDR2: SEHNR and FQNEAQ (reference sequence). V lost 8 bases and J lost 5, with 18 bases in between. The CDR3 sequence is CASLSAGGRTEAFF. The CDR3 bases are TGTGCCAGCTTAAGCGCGGGGGGAAGAACTGAAGCTTTCTTT.

This clonotype was seen many times. The CDR3 is CASSPRTGSNSYEQYF. The CDR3 bases are TGTGCCAGCAGTCCTCGGACAGGATCGAACTCCTACGAGCAGTACTTC. V gene TRBV12-3 or TRBV12-4 combines with J gene TRBJ2-7, with TRBD1 matching 7 bases. This CDR3 has 16 residues. V shed 5 bases, J shed 0 bases, and the junction held 10 bases outside the gene matches.

V is TRBV14 and J is TRBJ2-3, with a tentative D call TRBD2 (6 bases). V lost 1 base and J 3 bases, leaving 17 bases between the germline ends. The CDR3 consists of 17 residues. The germline V gene has CDR1 SGHDN and CDR2 FVKESK. The CDR3 DNA sequence: TGTGCCAGCAGCCAAGCTCCAAGGAGGGCTGGGACAGATACGCAGTATTTT. It yields the protein CASSQAPRRAGTDTQYF. Variable domain in full (rest from reference TRBV14 and TRBJ2-3): EAGVTQFPSHSVIEKGQTVTLRCDPISGHDNLYWYRRVMGKEIKFLLHFVKESKQDESGMPNNRFLAERTGGTYSTLKVQPAELEDSGVYFCASSQAPRRAGTDTQYFGPGTRLTVL.

This clonotype has just a few counts. J is TRBJ2-7 and V is TRBV2; TRBD2 agrees at 7 bases. This CDR3 is built from 14 residues. Germline assignment: CDR1 SNHLY and CDR2 FYNNEI. The V segment lost 4 bases and the J segment 4 bases; nucleotides outside the gene matches: 7. The CDR3 DNA reads as TGTGCCAGCAGTGTGCAGGGAGGGCCTTACGAGCAGTACGTC. Translating gives CASSVQGGPYEQYV.

V is TRBV6-4 and J is TRBJ2-2; 7 positions agree with TRBD2. This CDR3 is built from 16 residues. In germline, CDR1 is MRHNA, CDR2 SNTAGT. Trimming at V came to 3 bases and at J to 5 bases, leaving 9 bases not matched to a gene. This CDR3 reads CASSERGRAGTGELFF. For the CDR3, the DNA is TGTGCCAGCAGTGAGCGAGGGAGGGCCGGAACCGGGGAGCTGTTTTTT.

The chain joins TRBV5-8 to TRBJ2-5; no clear D gene. Germline-derived CDR1 and CDR2 are SGHTS and YDEGEE. This CDR3 region has 12 residues. V gave up 8 bases and J gave up 5 bases, with 13 bases separating them. CDR3 nucleotides: TGTGCCAGTAGGACCCTAGGGGAGACCCAGTACTTC. Its protein is CASRTLGETQYF.

The chain links TRBV28 to TRBJ1-1, with D unclear. Trimming pared 6 bases from V and 4 bases from J, leaving 15 bases between. The germline CDR1 and CDR2 sequences are MDHEN and SYDVKM. The CDR3 runs 14 residues. CDR3 sequence: CASRPADVGTEAFF. CDR3 coding DNA: TGTGCCAGCAGACCAGCAGACGTGGGCACTGAAGCTTTCTTT.

CDR3 bases: TGCAGTGCTAGAGGTGGCGGGGGGGTAGAGACCCAGTACTTC. Its protein is CSARGGGGVETQYF. The chain employs TRBV20-1 and TRBJ2-5; 9 positions agree with TRBD2. After removal of 1 base from V and 4 bases from J, the junction contained 4 bases not matched to a gene. The CDR3 has 14 residues. Germline V CDR1 and CDR2: DFQATT, SNEGSKA (reference sequence).

This chain joins TRBV18 and TRBJ2-2; 8 positions agree with TRBD1. The CDR3 consists of 17 residues. Germline V gives CDR1 KGHSH, CDR2 LQKENI. The trim removed 4 bases at V and 1 base at J, leaving 8 bases unmatched. The CDR3 DNA is TGTGCCAGCTCACGGGACAGGACCGCCGGGAACACCGGGGAGCTGTTTTTT. It is translated as CASSRDRTAGNTGELFF.

V gene TRBV28 combines with J gene TRBJ2-3; 7 nucleotides align to TRBD2. Unmatched junction bases numbered 13, after V lost 7 bases and J lost 6 bases. This CDR3 region has 15 residues. Per the germline V gene, CDR1 is MDHEN and CDR2 is SYDVKM. DNA of the CDR3: TGTGCCAGCATTACCGGCGGGAGTGCTTCGGATACGCAGTATTTT. It encodes CASITGGSASDTQYF.

This clonotype has more than one count but fewer than ten. The chain employs TRBV5-1 and TRBJ1-1; D is unclear. CDR1 is SGHRS and CDR2 is YFSETQ in the germline V gene. CDR3 size: 13 residues. V was shortened by 2 bases and J by 4 bases, with 9 bases between the two germline ends. The CDR3 DNA reads TGCGCCAGCAGCTTAGGGTATGGCACTGAAGCTTTCTTT. It is translated as CASSLGYGTEAFF.

The genes are TRBV7-9 and TRBJ2-1, with unresolved D. With 1 base removed from V and 5 bases from J, the gap between germline ends came to 18 bases. Germline CDR1 reads SEHNR; CDR2 reads FQNEAQ (reference sequence). The CDR3 runs 17 residues. CDR3 nucleotides: TGTGCCAGCAGCTTAGTCTTAACGCGTTCTAACAACAATGAGCAGTTCTTC. Translation gives CASSLVLTRSNNNEQFF.

The genes are TRBV28 and TRBJ2-1, with D perhaps matching TRBD1 (6 bases). Trimming shortened V by 3 bases and J by 8 bases, and 17 bases separated the two germline ends. This CDR3 has 15 residues. The germline CDR1 and CDR2 sequences are MDHEN and SYDVKM. As DNA, the CDR3 is TGTGCCAGCAGTTTTGGCAGGGGCCTCAAGCATGAGCAGTTCTTC. Encoded protein: CASSFGRGLKHEQFF. Full variable domain (missing parts from reference TRBV28 and TRBJ2-1): DVKVTQSSRYLVKRTGEKVFLECVQDMDHENMFWYRQDPGLGLRLIYFSYDVKMKEKGDIPEGYSVSREKKERFSLILESASTNQTSMYLCASSFGRGLKHEQFFGPGTRLTVL.

This sequence joins TRBV12-3 or TRBV12-4 and TRBJ2-1; 12 bases agree with TRBD2. The CDR3 consists of 16 residues. The V segment lost 6 bases and the J segment 6 bases; nucleotides outside the gene matches: 9. CDR3 sequence (DNA): TGTGCCAGCAGCCTTCTGGGGACTAGCGGGCTCAATGAGCAGTTCTTC. The encoded protein is CASSLLGTSGLNEQFF.

This clonotype was seen ten or more times. The chain joins TRBV4-2 to TRBJ2-5; D unresolved. Germline CDR1 LGHNA, CDR2 YNFKEQ. Trimming removed 6 bases from V and 1 base from J, with 9 bases in between. There are 13 residues in the CDR3. The CDR3 DNA is TGTGCCAGCAGTCCCGGTGGCCAAGAGACCCAGTACTTC. Its protein product is CASSPGGQETQYF.

The genes are TRBV20-1 and TRBJ2-3, with D possibly TRBD2 on 6 matching bases. Per the germline V gene, CDR1 is DFQATT and CDR2 is SNEGSKA (reference sequence). V gave up 5 bases and J gave up 6 bases, with 12 bases separating them. The CDR3 loop spans 12 amino acids. This CDR3 reads CSASPGVDTQYF. CDR3 in DNA: TGCAGTGCTTCGCCGGGGGTGGATACGCAGTATTTT.

The chain links TRBV10-3 to TRBJ2-2, with TRBD2 as a possible D gene (5 bases). The CDR3 is made up of 16 amino acids. V was cut by 2 bases and J by 0 bases, with 10 bases left in between. Germline CDR1 ENHRY, CDR2 SYGVKD. In DNA, the CDR3 is TGTGCCATCAGTGAGAGCGGCAGCTCGAACACCGGGGAGCTGTTTTTT. This codes for CAISESGSSNTGELFF.

CDR3 nucleotide sequence: TGTGCCAGCAGCCGCCGGCTAGGGAATGAGCAGTTCTTC. Translated, it gives CASSRRLGNEQFF. The chain has TRBV28 and TRBJ2-1; D gene uncertain. The germline V and J ends were trimmed by 6 bases and 7 bases, with 13 bases remaining between them. CDR1 is MDHEN and CDR2 is SYDVKM in the germline V gene. CDR3 length equals 13 residues.

The J gene is TRBJ2-5, the V gene TRBV28; TRBD1 is a possible D gene (6 bases). This CDR3 comprises 13 residues. The V and J ends lost 3 bases and 10 bases respectively, with 15 bases between them. CDR1 is MDHEN and CDR2 is SYDVKM in the germline V gene. The CDR3 DNA is TGTGCCAGCAGTTTTACCCCCGAAGGGGGCCAGTACTTC. Residues: CASSFTPEGGQYF.

The chain couples TRBV10-3 to TRBJ2-7, with D perhaps matching TRBD2 (6 bases). Germline CDR1 is ENHRY and CDR2 is SYGVKD. The V and J ends lost 6 bases and 4 bases respectively, with 16 bases between them. This CDR3 is 14 amino acids long. The CDR3 loop is CAIRPSDYSYEQYF. The CDR3 DNA follows: TGTGCCATCAGACCCTCGGACTACTCTTACGAGCAGTACTTC.

This chain connects TRBV6-1 to TRBJ1-6, with 9 bases aligning to TRBD1. Germline CDR1 reads MNHNS; CDR2 reads SASEGT. V lost 1 base to trimming and J lost 13 bases; unmatched junction nucleotides: 8. The CDR3 contains 15 residues. The CDR3, as DNA: TGTGCCAGCAGTGAAGGGACAGGGGTTGGGGTGCCCCTCCACTTT. Encoded protein: CASSEGTGVGVPLHF.

In this sample, this clonotype turned up a few times. The V gene is TRBV5-1, the J gene TRBJ1-4, with D maybe TRBD1 (6 bases). V gave up 3 bases and J gave up 0 bases, with 18 bases separating them. Germline V gives CDR1 SGHRS, CDR2 YFSETQ. The CDR3 extends over 18 amino acids. Here the CDR3 DNA reads TGCGCCAGCAGCTACGGACAGAGGTTCGGGGCAACTAATGAAAAACTGTTTTTT. This sequence encodes CASSYGQRFGATNEKLFF.